The 28 T cell receptor beta chains below were found in one sample sequenced in a study of PD-1 blockade in classical Hodgkin lymphoma. After autologous stem cell transplantation all patients relapsed, and prior brentuximab vedotin exposure differed between cohorts. Data came from immunoSEQ multiplex PCR; TCRdb stores just in-frame clones and leaves some out. The profile covers roughly 47,000 clones, with around 81% appearing a single time and roughly 22% taken by the ten largest. The specimen comprised peripheral blood mononuclear cells (PBMCs), sampled before the second cycle of nivolumab. The receptors come from a human donor with classical Hodgkin lymphoma.

The sample holds a few counts of this clone. This chain joins TRBV18 and TRBJ2-1; TRBD2 aligns across 9 bases. Germline V gives CDR1 KGHSH, CDR2 LQKENI. This CDR3 is built from 16 residues. The trim removed 1 base at V and 3 bases at J, leaving 4 bases unmatched. This CDR3 reads CASSPQASGVYNEQFF. In nucleotides, the CDR3 is TGTGCCAGCTCACCACAGGCTAGCGGGGTCTACAATGAGCAGTTCTTC.

This rearrangement joins TRBV11-2 to TRBJ1-5; D is ambiguous. The CDR3 totals 12 residues. Germline lookup yields CDR1 SGHAT and CDR2 FQNNGV. V was pared by 5 bases and J by 4 bases, with 6 bases between. This chain's CDR3 is CASSGENQPQHF. The DNA for the CDR3 is TGTGCCAGCAGCGGCGAAAATCAGCCCCAGCATTTT.

This chain links TRBV7-6 with TRBJ2-1; D gene ambiguous. The CDR3 runs to 16 residues. Per the germline V gene, CDR1 is SGHVS and CDR2 is FNYEAQ. The V gene lost 3 bases and the J gene lost 10 bases, with 22 bases spanning the gap. The DNA for the CDR3 is TGTGCCAGCAGCTTCCTCCGGGCCGAAGCTGGGATGGAGCAGTTCTTC. This translates into CASSFLRAEAGMEQFF.

The chain recombines TRBV7-2 with TRBJ2-5, with D unclear. The germline V and J ends were trimmed by 2 bases and 4 bases, with 14 bases remaining between them. The CDR3 has 15 residues. Germline V gene lookup returns CDR1 SGHTA and CDR2 FQGNSA. This CDR3 reads CASSLTPDRRETQYF. The CDR3 DNA follows: TGTGCCAGCAGCTTAACTCCGGATCGGCGAGAGACCCAGTACTTC.

CDR3 in DNA: TGTGCCAGCGACAGAAGCAATCAGCCCCAGCATTTT. Its protein is CASDRSNQPQHF. The chain recombines TRBV19 with TRBJ1-5; D perhaps matches TRBD1 (5 bases). The ends were cut back, 9 bases at V and 1 base at J, with 7 bases in the middle. This CDR3 is 12 amino acids long. CDR1 is LNHDA, CDR2 SQIVND, per germline (reference sequence).

This clone was found a few times. V usage is TRBV2 and J usage is TRBJ2-1; 7 bases agree with TRBD1. Trimming cost V 1 base and J 1 base; bases outside gene matches: 1. Germline V CDR1 and CDR2: SNHLY, FYNNEI. This CDR3 has 15 amino acids. The CDR3: CASSEDRGSYNEQFF. The CDR3 coding sequence is TGTGCCAGCAGTGAAGACAGGGGTTCCTACAATGAGCAGTTCTTC.

The chain carries TRBV9 and TRBJ2-7, with D uncertain. V was pared by 0 bases and J by 6 bases, with 10 bases between. The CDR3 has 13 amino acids. Germline V gene lookup returns CDR1 SGDLS and CDR2 YYNGEE. The CDR3 region is CASSVEVSSEQYF. In nucleotides, the CDR3 is TGTGCCAGCAGCGTAGAAGTAAGTTCCGAGCAGTACTTC.

To note about this clone: The same CDR3 also results from other DNA sequences found in this sample. V usage is TRBV6-5 and J usage is TRBJ1-1; possibly TRBD1 for D (6 bases). Trimming stripped 4 bases from V and 4 bases from J, with 13 bases between. Germline V gives CDR1 MNHEY, CDR2 SVGAGI. The CDR3 totals 14 residues. The CDR3 spells CASSLGGGGTEAFF. CDR3 nucleotides: TGTGCCAGCAGTTTAGGGGGGGGCGGCACTGAAGCTTTCTTT.

The chain has TRBV2 and TRBJ1-1, with D tentatively TRBD1 (5 bases). In germline, CDR1 is SNHLY, CDR2 FYNNEI. The CDR3 length is 13 residues. The ends were cut back, 0 bases at V and 5 bases at J, with 7 bases in the middle. CDR3: CASSEAEGTEAFF. The CDR3 DNA follows: TGTGCCAGCAGTGAAGCGGAGGGGACTGAAGCTTTCTTT.

The V gene is TRBV28, the J gene TRBJ1-6, with D unresolved. The CDR3 contains 15 residues. V was cut by 3 bases and J by 7 bases, with 13 bases left in between. Germline CDR1 reads MDHEN; CDR2 reads SYDVKM. CDR3: CASSFILYGNSPLHF. Here the CDR3 DNA reads TGTGCCAGCAGTTTTATCCTGTACGGGAATTCACCCCTCCACTTT.

The genes are TRBV6-5 and TRBJ1-2; 10 bases map to TRBD1. The CDR3 totals 15 residues. V was pared by 0 bases and J by 4 bases, with 2 bases of the junction left unmatched. The germline V gene encodes CDR1 MNHEY and CDR2 SVGAGI. The CDR3 DNA sequence: TGTGCCAGCAGTTACTCGACAGGGGGCGGCTATGGCTACACCTTC. Its protein is CASSYSTGGGYGYTF.

V usage is TRBV29-1 and J usage is TRBJ2-1, with D possibly TRBD2 on 7 matching bases. Germline values: CDR1 SQVTM, CDR2 ANQGSEA. The length of the CDR3 is 14 residues. V shed 7 bases and J shed 6 bases, with 19 bases lying between them. CDR3 nucleotides: TGCAGCGCCTTGGGGGGGGCCGGGGGCAATGAGCAGTTCTTC. Protein: CSALGGAGGNEQFF.

There are many counts of this clone. The V call is TRBV14, the J call TRBJ2-4, with 7 positions matching TRBD1. This CDR3 is 14 amino acids long. Germline-derived CDR1 and CDR2 are SGHDN and FVKESK. The V and J ends lost 4 bases and 8 bases, in that order; junction bases with no gene match: 8. The CDR3 protein is CASSPNRGRDIQYF. CDR3 coding DNA: TGTGCCAGCAGCCCAAACAGGGGCCGGGACATTCAGTACTTC. Looking up the rest from reference TRBV14 and TRBJ2-4 gives the full variable domain: EAGVTQFPSHSVIEKGQTVTLRCDPISGHDNLYWYRRVMGKEIKFLLHFVKESKQDESGMPNNRFLAERTGGTYSTLKVQPAELEDSGVYFCASSPNRGRDIQYFGAGTRLSVL.

The chain couples TRBV6-4 to TRBJ1-2; 9 nucleotides agree with TRBD1. The CDR3 sequence is 15 residues long. The ends lost 3 bases at V and 1 base at J; junction bases unmatched: 3. Germline V gives CDR1 MRHNA, CDR2 SNTAGT. The CDR3 is CASSEGTGNNYGYTF. The CDR3 bases are TGTGCCAGCAGTGAAGGGACAGGGAATAACTATGGCTACACCTTC.

The chain carries TRBV10-3 and TRBJ1-2; D ambiguous. The CDR3 is made up of 15 amino acids. The V and J ends lost 1 base and 2 bases respectively, with 11 bases between them. Germline values: CDR1 ENHRY, CDR2 SYGVKD. CDR3 bases: TGTGCCATCAGTGAGTACGAGATCCCGAACTATGGCTACACCTTC. It codes for CAISEYEIPNYGYTF.

J is TRBJ1-4 and V is TRBV27; D gene uncertain. The CDR3 consists of 13 residues. The germline V gene has CDR1 MNHEY and CDR2 SMNVEV (reference sequence). V was cut by 6 bases and J by 8 bases, with 13 bases left in between. The CDR3 loop reads CASSPRVNEKLFF. The CDR3 DNA reads TGTGCCAGCAGCCCAAGGGTAAACGAAAAACTGTTTTTT.

J is TRBJ2-7 and V is TRBV19; no clear D. Deletions cut 6 bases from V and 0 bases from J, with 9 bases between. The CDR3 has 13 residues. Per the germline V gene, CDR1 is LNHDA and CDR2 is SQIVND (reference sequence). The DNA of the CDR3 is TGTGCCAGTAGCCACGCCCCCTCCTACGAGCAGTACTTC. Encoded protein: CASSHAPSYEQYF.

This clone was counted once. CDR3 region: CASSVDGGTTDTQYF. The DNA for the CDR3 is TGTGCCAGCAGCGTAGACGGCGGGACCACAGATACGCAGTATTTT. The chain carries TRBV9 and TRBJ2-3, with a tentative D call TRBD2 (6 bases). Trimming took off 0 bases at V and 2 bases at J, with 10 bases between the two ends. Germline assignment: CDR1 SGDLS and CDR2 YYNGEE. The CDR3 covers 15 residues.

The V and J genes are TRBV30 and TRBJ1-5; possible D gene TRBD1, 5 bases. The length of the CDR3 is 17 residues. Trimming removed 3 bases at V and 4 bases at J, with 22 bases between. CDR1 and CDR2 from the germline V gene are GTSNPN and SVGIG (reference sequence). CDR3 DNA: TGTGCCTGGAGCCCTCGTGGTCGCAGGGACGAAAATCAGCCCCAGCATTTT. This translates into CAWSPRGRRDENQPQHF.

V and J are TRBV5-4 and TRBJ1-3, with D uncertain. The V gene lost 2 bases and the J gene lost 0 bases, with 6 bases spanning the gap. Germline loops: CDR1 SGHNT, CDR2 YYREEE (reference sequence). The CDR3 totals 14 residues. The CDR3 DNA follows: TGTGCCAGCAGCTTCTCGAGCTCTGGAAACACCATATATTTT. Translation: CASSFSSSGNTIYF.

This sequence joins TRBV30 and TRBJ2-6, with D unresolved. V was pared by 0 bases and J by 4 bases, with 4 bases between. Per the germline V gene, CDR1 is GTSNPN and CDR2 is SVGIG (reference sequence). The CDR3 is made up of 13 amino acids. The CDR3 protein is CAWSVKGANVLTF. The CDR3 coding sequence is TGTGCCTGGAGTGTAAAAGGGGCCAACGTCCTGACTTTC. The whole variable domain, remainder taken from reference TRBV30 and TRBJ2-6, is SQTIHQWPATLVQPVGSPLSLECTVEGTSNPNLYWYRQAAGRGLQLLFYSVGIGQISSEVPQNLSASRPQDRQFILSSKKLLLSDSGFYLCAWSVKGANVLTFGAGSRLTVL.

The rearrangement uses TRBV25-1 and TRBJ2-1; D remains unclear. Germline V lookup: CDR1 MGHDK, CDR2 SYGVNS. Trimming removed 1 base from V and 1 base from J, with 11 bases in between. CDR3 length equals 16 residues. CDR3 DNA sequence: TGTGCCAGCAGTGAATTGGACGGTACATCCTACAATGAGCAGTTCTTC. This sequence encodes CASSELDGTSYNEQFF.

This rearrangement joins TRBV5-1 to TRBJ2-1, with D uncertain. In germline, CDR1 is SGHRS, CDR2 YFSETQ. Between the trimmed V and J ends, which lost 3 bases and 2 bases, there was a span of 9 bases. This CDR3 has 14 amino acids. The CDR3 spells CASSYNPAYNEQFF. CDR3 DNA: TGCGCCAGCAGCTACAACCCGGCCTACAATGAGCAGTTCTTC.

This chain joins TRBV4-2 and TRBJ1-3, with a possible D match to TRBD1 (5 bases). Trimming cost V 0 bases and J 0 bases, with 24 bases left between them. Germline CDR1 reads LGHNA; CDR2 reads YNFKEQ. The CDR3 extends over 21 amino acids. The CDR3, as DNA: TGTGCCAGCAGCCAAGAAGTTTTATCGGGGGGTAAACTTAGCTCTGGAAACACCATATATTTT. As protein: CASSQEVLSGGKLSSGNTIYF.

This chain uses TRBV7-3 with TRBJ2-3; 13 nucleotides align to TRBD2. Trimming removed 5 bases from V and 4 bases from J; junction bases left unmatched: 6. This CDR3 has 16 amino acids. Germline CDR1 reads SGHTA; CDR2 reads FQGTGA. The CDR3 here is CASSPRLAGGADTQYF. DNA for the CDR3: TGTGCCAGCAGCCCCAGACTAGCGGGGGGTGCAGATACGCAGTATTTT.

This clone showed up just a few times. V is TRBV5-1 and J is TRBJ1-4; D gene ambiguous. Germline CDR1 and CDR2: SGHRS and YFSETQ. The CDR3 is made up of 14 amino acids. With 6 bases removed from V and 4 bases from J, the gap between germline ends came to 13 bases. The CDR3, as DNA: TGCGCCAGCACCTGGGGAGGAGGTAATGAAAAACTGTTTTTT. Its protein product is CASTWGGGNEKLFF.

This chain joins TRBV14 and TRBJ2-2; D tentatively reads TRBD1 or TRBD2 (6 bases each). The V gene lost 1 base and the J gene lost 7 bases, with 10 bases spanning the gap. Germline V gene sequence: CDR1 SGHDN, CDR2 FVKESK. The CDR3 consists of 14 residues. CDR3 region: CASSQVGGRGELFF. The CDR3 DNA reads as TGTGCCAGCAGCCAAGTAGGGGGGCGCGGGGAGCTGTTTTTT.

The rearrangement uses TRBV6-5 and TRBJ1-6; D is undetermined. This CDR3 has 15 residues. Trimming removed 6 bases from V and 0 bases from J, with 9 bases in between. Germline values: CDR1 MNHEY, CDR2 SVGAGI. The CDR3 protein is CASSIRGSYNSPLHF. CDR3 nucleotide sequence: TGTGCCAGCAGCATTCGGGGCTCCTATAATTCACCCCTCCACTTT.